This T cell receptor (beta chain) was sequenced in a study of blood T cells in healthy people across ages. Findings and caveats of the study: Bulk PBMC profiling left naive and antigen-experienced comparisons inconclusive. Per million T cells, the diversity of TCR beta decreased roughly linearly as age advanced. Both higher diversity and more naive CD4+ cells marked long-lived donors when set against aged donors.

To note about this clonotype: Antigen unknown.

PCR was performed a second time for about 7 to 12 cycles using a sample-barcoded 5' primer and a J-beta primer mix. TCRdb passed the 5' RACE reads through MiXCR, listing each CDR3 protein once. The sample carries fewer than 950,000 distinct CDR3 sequences, about 55% recorded once. The CDR3 extends over 16 amino acids. The germline V gene encodes CDR1 SEHNR and CDR2 FQNEAQ (reference sequence). The V segment lost 5 bases and the J segment 2 bases; nucleotides outside the gene matches: 10. The receptor was isolated from a man older than 75 in good health. This rearrangement joins TRBV7-9 to TRBJ2-7; TRBD1 matches at 9 bases. Material: blood. CDR3 amino acids: CASSPRAGQGAYEQYF. The CDR3 coding sequence is TGTGCCAGCAGCCCCCGGGCGGGACAGGGAGCCTACGAGCAGTACTTC.